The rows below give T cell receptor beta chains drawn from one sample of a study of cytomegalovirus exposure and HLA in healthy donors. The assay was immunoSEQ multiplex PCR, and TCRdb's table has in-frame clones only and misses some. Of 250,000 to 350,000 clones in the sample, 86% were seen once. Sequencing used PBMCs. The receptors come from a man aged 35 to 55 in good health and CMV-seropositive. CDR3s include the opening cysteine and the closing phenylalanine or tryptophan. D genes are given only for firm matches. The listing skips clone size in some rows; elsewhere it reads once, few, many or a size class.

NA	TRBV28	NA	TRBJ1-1	TGTGCCAGCAGGACAGATATACAAGCTTTCTTT	CASRTDIQAFF
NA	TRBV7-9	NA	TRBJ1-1	TGTGCCAGCAGCCCCCCGACAGGATCCATGAACACTGAAGCTTTCTTT	CASSPPTGSMNTEAFF
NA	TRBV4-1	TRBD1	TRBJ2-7	TGCGCCAGCAGCCTTACACCCGGGACAGCCACCTACGAGCAGTACTTC	CASSLTPGTATYEQYF
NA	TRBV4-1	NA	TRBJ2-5	TGCGCCAGCAGCCAAGATTTGGTAGGGGGGGAGGAGACCCAGTACTTC	CASSQDLVGGEETQYF
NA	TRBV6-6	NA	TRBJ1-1	TGTGCCAGCAGGGACCCGGGACACCTGAACACTGAAGCTTTCTTT	CASRDPGHLNTEAFF
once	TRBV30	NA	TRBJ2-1	TGTGCCTGGAGTGTTGGGGGGGCAGCACGGGAGCAGTTCTTC	CAWSVGGAAREQFF
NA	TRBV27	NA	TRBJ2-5	TGTGCCAGCAGTTTATTCGGGGTAGCCCCCGAGGAGACCCAGTACTTC	CASSLFGVAPEETQYF
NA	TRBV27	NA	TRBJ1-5	TGTGCCAGCAGTCCAGGACAGTATAGCAATCAGCCCCAGCATTTT	CASSPGQYSNQPQHF
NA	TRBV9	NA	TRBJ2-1	TGTGCCAGCAGCGTAGCGGTGAACTCCGCACATGAGCAGTTCTTC	CASSVAVNSAHEQFF
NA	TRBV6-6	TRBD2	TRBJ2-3	TGTGCCAGCAGTTATATAGCGGGAGTGACAGATACGCAGTATTTT	CASSYIAGVTDTQYF
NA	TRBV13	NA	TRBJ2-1	TGTGCCAGCAGCTTAGCACGCTGGTCTAGGATCTTCGACAATGAGCAGTTCTTC	CASSLARWSRIFDNEQFF
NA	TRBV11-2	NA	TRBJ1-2	TGTGCCAGCAGCTATATCAGTAACTATGGCTACACCTTC	CASSYISNYGYTF
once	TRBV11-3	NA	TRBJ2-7	TGTGCCAGCAGCTCCGGCAGGGGCGAGCAGTACTTC	CASSSGRGEQYF
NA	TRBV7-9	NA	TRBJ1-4	TGTGCCAGCAGCTTAGAAACAGTGCTTAATGAAAAACTGTTTTTT	CASSLETVLNEKLFF